The clone carrying this TCR beta chain occurred many times. The data were taken from a study of regulatory T cells in long-lasting Graves disease. Across the whole study: Recently diagnosed Graves' patients had received antithyroid drugs for under 3 months.

This CDR3 region has 13 residues. From germline, CDR1 is SEHNR and CDR2 FQNEAQ (reference sequence). Trimming removed 6 bases from V and 2 bases from J, with 11 bases in between. As to time point: newly diagnosed GD, antithyroid drugs for less than 3 months. PBMCs were the source of the RNA used for TCR sequencing. Both iRepertoire HTBI primers and Arm-PCR of CDR3 regions were used to build the TCR beta libraries. TCRdb re-analysed the multiplex PCR reads in MiXCR, keeping a single row per CDR3 protein. The sample carries about 500,000 distinct CDR3 sequences, about 12% recorded once. The same specimen was also included in a second study, on T cells in Graves' hyperthyroidism and ophthalmopathy. As that study records: HTBI primers drove first-round RT-PCR of the TCR CDR3.

The source was peripheral blood mononuclear cells (PBMCs), collected at new diagnosis, from a patient treated with antithyroid drugs. The TCR was taken from a woman under 40 with Graves disease. The chain employs TRBV7-9 and TRBJ2-7, with D uncertain. The CDR3 bases are TGTGCCAGCAGACCCGGCCAGACCTACGAGCAGTACTTC. Translation: CASRPGQTYEQYF.